This T cell receptor (beta chain) was sequenced during a study of cytomegalovirus exposure and HLA in healthy donors (dated by TCRdb to about 2017). Turning to the overall study: According to a later analysis, one platform produced both the 120 validation repertoires and the roughly 650 repertoires of the first cohort. The study aimed to test whether cataloging public T cell receptors could reveal signatures of past pathogen exposure. Along with the approximately 700-subject first cohort, a separate validation cohort of around 110 different subjects was used. High-throughput TCR immunosequencing, statistical association of individual TCRs with disease status, and machine learning were combined to predict cytomegalovirus infection status.

Donors formed part of the validation cohort, which comprised 120 subjects and was distinct from the first cohort of 550 to 850 subjects. What the work shows at the level of the full study, not this receptor alone: Most TCR sequences were seen in very few donors, while some public TCRs were found in many individuals. Subsequent analysis determined that TCRs grouped into clusters in the first cohort also showed a tendency toward co-occurrence across the 130 or so validation repertoires, and approximately 94% of cluster scores exceeded 0. The study gave a list of about 170 TCR beta chains associated with cytomegalovirus. The authors suggested that the approach could potentially be extended to other disease states and immunological phenotypes. A later analysis had no HLA typing for the validation cohort, so co-occurrence there was scored across all 110 or so repertoires. The classifier was reported to diagnose cytomegalovirus status with high specificity and sensitivity in both the original cohort and the validation cohort. In vitro tests confirmed that a few of the cytomegalovirus-associated TCR beta chains recognize cytomegalovirus antigens.

Details on this clone: Its antigen is still unknown. Per-base quality was not reported, and no clone a single base away is much larger than it.

Libraries came from the immunoSEQ multiplex PCR assay. Processing in the source paper ran as follows. To diagnose cytomegalovirus status from the catalog of TCR beta chain sequences, a statistical classification framework was built. Here the immuneACCESS table is served through TCRdb, limited to in-frame sequences with V and J called. Missing clones are a known gap in these copies; in checked studies unresolved V genes cover under half, and the rest lacks a known reason. Clone size and the V and J calls come from that table; the DNA yielded D and trimming. This sample holds about 70,000 clones; around 94% were observed only once. The top ten clones comprise 1.5% to 2% of the sample. Trimming at the junction amounts to 0 bases on V and 11 bases on J, and the germline ends lie 12 bases apart. Looking up the germline V gene yields CDR1 SGHRS and CDR2 YFSETQ. The CDR3 has 14 amino acids, counting the end cysteine and phenylalanine. Kept here is only the CDR3 DNA, which spans 42 bases and is read in frame from base 1.

The receptor was derived from a woman between 18 and 29 years old in good health and CMV-seropositive. The sequence links TRBV5-1 to TRBJ1-6; confidence is insufficient to name the D gene. Sequencing was carried out using PBMCs. The CDR3 loop reads CASSLASGEAPLHF. The DNA sequence is TGCGCCAGCAGCTTGGCTTCCGGGGAAGCACCCCTCCACTTT.